The present T cell receptor (beta chain) was sequenced within a study of blood T cell repertoires in COVID-19. Study-level information: Samples came from the United States, Italy and Spain, spanning acute and convalescent COVID-19. The cDNA or gDNA used as material had been derived from T cells, B-cell-depleted T cells, or PBMCs.

Source study methods: Estimation of nucleated cell counts was performed using reference gene primer amplification. The table came from immunoSEQ multiplex PCR; TCRdb's copy has only in-frame clones and leaves some out. V, J and clone size are those of that table, while D and trimming were read from the DNA. Altogether some 200,000 clones are present, around 82% being singletons, with the ten largest covering 13%. Trimming shortened V by 2 bases and J by 3 bases, and 4 bases separated the two germline ends. The CDR3 is 12 residues long. CDR1 and CDR2 (germline): SGHTA, FQGNSA. This clone appeared a single time.

This receptor was taken from a human donor in a cohort sampled during active COVID-19. The sample taken for sequencing was peripheral blood. V and J are TRBV7-2 and TRBJ1-1; D is uncertain. The DNA for the CDR3 is TGTGCCAGCAGCTTATGGCACACTGAAGCTTTCTTT. Translation: CASSLWHTEAFF.